The 5 T cell receptor beta chains in this list originate from one sample, sequenced in a study of cytomegalovirus exposure and HLA in healthy donors. The PCR ran on 60 Vbeta and 13 Jbeta primers. Clones were read by immunoSEQ multiplex PCR, and TCRdb kept only the in-frame ones, dropping some. The profile shows roughly 150,000 clones, roughly a tenth of them singletons. The source material was PBMCs. These receptor sequences come from a male donor in good health and CMV-seronegative.

This clone was recorded a few times. The genes are TRBV4-3 and TRBJ1-1; the D is unclear. V lost 1 base to trimming and J lost 6 bases, with 12 bases between them. This CDR3 region has 14 residues. Germline V gene data show CDR1 as LGHNA and CDR2 as YSLEER. This CDR3 reads CASSQVYGESEAFF. The CDR3 DNA reads TGCGCCAGCAGCCAAGTATACGGGGAATCTGAAGCTTTCTTT.

With regard to this clone: Within the sample, other DNA sequences also encode this same CDR3. The V and J genes are TRBV19 and TRBJ1-5; possible D gene TRBD1, 5 bases. V was pared by 9 bases and J by 5 bases, with 26 bases between. This CDR3 region has 17 residues. CDR1 LNHDA and CDR2 SQIVND come from the germline V gene (reference sequence). Written as DNA, the CDR3 is TGTGCCAGCTACGATCTTCGACTTGGCACGGGGGATCAGCCCCAGCATTTT. It is translated as CASYDLRLGTGDQPQHF.

This clone showed up just a few times. V gene TRBV5-5 combines with J gene TRBJ2-4; 7 bases match TRBD2. V lost 0 bases and J lost 0; bases outside the gene matches: 3. In germline, CDR1 is SGHKS, CDR2 YYEKEE (reference sequence). The CDR3 spans 16 residues. The CDR3 DNA sequence: TGTGCCAGCAGCTTGGAAGCGGGGCCAGCCAAAAACATTCAGTACTTC. This gives the protein CASSLEAGPAKNIQYF.

The table lists this clone with a few counts. The chain joins TRBV7-2 to TRBJ1-5; unclear D gene. V lost 5 bases and J 0 bases, leaving 11 bases between the germline ends. The CDR3 is 15 amino acids. In germline, CDR1 is SGHTA, CDR2 FQGNSA. CDR3 DNA: TGTGCCAGCAGCGACACAGTATATAGCAATCAGCCCCAGCATTTT. Amino acids: CASSDTVYSNQPQHF.

The genes are TRBV15 and TRBJ2-5; D is perhaps TRBD2 (6 bases). The tail of the sequence fits TRBJ2-7 better, so the J call may be wrong. The CDR3 has 15 amino acids. Looked up from germline, CDR1 is LNHNV and CDR2 is YYDKDF (reference sequence). The CDR3 nucleotides are TGTGCCACCAGCAGGGAAAAGGAGGGAACCTACGAGCAGTACTTC. This codes for CATSREKEGTYEQYF.